The 13 T cell receptor beta chains below all came from one sample that was sequenced in a study of lymphopenia after photon versus proton radiotherapy. The method was immunoSEQ multiplex PCR; TCRdb's version includes in-frame clones alone and lacks a portion of them. The table records 6,000 to 8,500 clones, just under 90% of them present only once. Sequenced material: peripheral blood, taken from a patient treated with photon-based radiotherapy. The origin of the receptors is a man aged 55 to 69 with cholangiocarcinoma.

The chain uses TRBV19 and TRBJ2-2; either TRBD1 or TRBD2 may fit D (5 bases each). CDR3 size: 14 residues. Germline V gene lookup returns CDR1 LNHDA and CDR2 SQIVND (reference sequence). The V end lost 5 bases, the J end lost 3 bases, and 10 bases lay between the germline ends. The CDR3 bases are TGTGCCAGTAGTCCGGGACCCTACACCGGGGAGCTGTTTTTT. It codes for CASSPGPYTGELFF.

The chain links TRBV7-2 to TRBJ2-1; D not certain. The CDR3 runs 13 residues. V lost 1 base, J lost 4 bases, and 5 bases lay in between. Germline V gives CDR1 SGHTA, CDR2 FQGNSA. The CDR3 region is CASSLDGYNEQFF. The CDR3 region has the DNA TGTGCCAGCAGCTTAGACGGGTACAATGAGCAGTTCTTC. The full variable domain, in which reference TRBV7-2 and TRBJ2-1 provide the parts outside the CDR3, is GAGVSQSPSNKVTEKGKDVELRCDPISGHTALYWYRQSLGQGLEFLIYFQGNSAPDKSGLPSDRFSAERTGGSVSTLTIQRTQQEDSAVYLCASSLDGYNEQFFGPGTRLTVL.

This rearrangement joins TRBV19 to TRBJ1-1; tentatively, D is TRBD1 (5 bases). CDR3 length: 14 amino acids. Trimming left V 0 bases short and J 5 bases short, with 10 bases between. Looked up from germline, CDR1 is LNHDA and CDR2 is SQIVND (reference sequence). The CDR3 sequence is CASSIDRDWTEAFF. The CDR3 DNA follows: TGTGCCAGTAGTATAGACAGGGATTGGACTGAAGCTTTCTTT.

The gene calls are TRBV11-2 and TRBJ2-1; TRBD2 might be the D (6 bases). From germline, CDR1 is SGHAT and CDR2 FQNNGV. The CDR3 is 14 residues long. Trimming stripped 3 bases from V and 6 bases from J, with 12 bases between. The CDR3 sequence is CASSFSRLGNEQFF. CDR3 in DNA: TGTGCCAGCAGCTTTAGCAGACTAGGCAATGAGCAGTTCTTC.

This sequence joins TRBV5-1 and TRBJ2-3, with 8 nucleotides matching TRBD2. Losses at the gene ends were 4 bases for V and 0 bases for J; bases not matched to a gene: 7. The CDR3 is 16 residues long. The V gene's germline CDR1 is SGHRS and CDR2 YFSETQ. The CDR3 DNA is TGCGCCAGCAGCCCGGGGGGGCAGGGGAGCACAGATACGCAGTATTTT. It is translated as CASSPGGQGSTDTQYF.

The CDR3 coding sequence is TGTGCCAGCTCACCAGTCGGGGACTCTGACAATGAGCAGTTCTTC. Translated, it gives CASSPVGDSDNEQFF. The rearrangement uses TRBV18 and TRBJ2-1; the D gene is possibly TRBD2 (6 bases). The germline CDR1 and CDR2 sequences are KGHSH and LQKENI. The CDR3 runs 15 residues. Trimming left V 2 bases short and J 5 bases short, with 13 bases between. Together with reference TRBV18 and TRBJ2-1, the CDR3 gives the full variable domain: NAGVMQNPRHLVRRRGQEARLRCSPMKGHSHVYWYRQLPEEGLKFMVYLQKENIIDESGMPKERFSAEFPKEGPSILRIQQVVRGDSAAYFCASSPVGDSDNEQFFGPGTRLTVL.

This clone was seen once. The chain uses TRBV6-5 and TRBJ2-1, with unresolved D. V gave up 7 bases and J gave up 8 bases, with 21 bases separating them. The CDR3 is 15 amino acids. Germline V lookup: CDR1 MNHEY, CDR2 SVGAGI. The CDR3 here is CASIAGLGLSDEQFF. The CDR3 nucleotides read TGTGCCAGCATAGCTGGGCTAGGATTGTCCGATGAGCAGTTCTTC.

The V gene is TRBV6-5, the J gene TRBJ1-1, with 7 bases identical to TRBD1. The length of the CDR3 is 15 residues. Germline-derived CDR1 and CDR2 are MNHEY and SVGAGI. V was clipped by 5 bases and J by 2 bases; unmatched bases: 8. CDR3 nucleotide sequence: TGTGCCAGCAGTCCTGGACAGGCCGAAAACACTGAAGCTTTCTTT. As protein: CASSPGQAENTEAFF.

The gene calls are TRBV27 and TRBJ2-2; 7 bases are a match to TRBD2. The CDR3 has 17 amino acids. Per germline, CDR1 MNHEY and CDR2 SMNVEV (reference sequence). V lost 3 bases, J lost 3 bases, and 10 bases stayed unmatched. The CDR3 DNA reads as TGTGCCAGCAGTTTCTACCCTCCGCGGGGGTACACCGGGGAGCTGTTTTTT. Protein sequence: CASSFYPPRGYTGELFF.

The chain employs TRBV7-2 and TRBJ1-2; D gene ambiguous. This CDR3 contains 13 residues. Trimming took off 5 bases at V and 4 bases at J, with 11 bases between the two ends. Germline V gene lookup returns CDR1 SGHTA and CDR2 FQGNSA. In DNA form, the CDR3 reads TGTGCCAGCAGCCCGGGTGGGATCTATGGCTACACCTTC. Encoded protein: CASSPGGIYGYTF.

The chain links TRBV7-3 to TRBJ2-3, with 9 bases fitting TRBD2. Per the germline V gene, CDR1 is SGHTA and CDR2 is FQGTGA. The length of the CDR3 is 15 residues. V dropped 4 bases and J dropped 6; count of bases not matched to a gene: 8. CDR3 protein: CASSSRAGGLDTQYF. CDR3 DNA sequence: TGTGCCAGCAGCTCCAGAGCGGGAGGCCTCGATACGCAGTATTTT. The complete variable domain, with remaining parts taken from reference TRBV7-3 and TRBJ2-3, reads GAGVSQTPSNKVTEKGKYVELRCDPISGHTALYWYRQSLGQGPEFLIYFQGTGAADDSGLPNDRFFAVRPEGSVSTLKIQRTERGDSAVYLCASSSRAGGLDTQYFGPGTRLTVL.

The chain combines TRBV4-2 with TRBJ1-4; D is uncertain. Per germline, CDR1 LGHNA and CDR2 YNFKEQ. V dropped 3 bases and J dropped 4 bases, with 3 bases sitting between them. The CDR3 covers 12 residues. CDR3 nucleotide sequence: TGTGCCAGCAGCCACGATAATGAAAAACTGTTTTTT. As protein: CASSHDNEKLFF.

This chain connects TRBV27 to TRBJ2-2; 7 bases are shared with TRBD1. CDR1 is MNHEY, CDR2 SMNVEV, per germline (reference sequence). There are 15 residues in the CDR3. The V and J ends lost 3 bases and 0 bases, in that order; junction bases with no gene match: 1. This chain's CDR3 is CASSFDRANTGELFF. As DNA, the CDR3 is TGTGCCAGCAGTTTTGACAGGGCGAACACCGGGGAGCTGTTTTTT.